Below, 5 T cell receptor beta chains from the same sample are listed, as sequenced in a study of CD8+CD57+ T cells in acquired aplastic anemia. Patients included in sequencing had previously demonstrated CD8+CD57+ cell expansion by flow cytometry. Their antigens remain unidentified. Study outcomes and limitations: CD8+CD57+ cells in patients trailed total CD4+ and CD8+ pools in diversity.

Genomic DNA acted as the template from which TCR beta VDJ combination and CDR3 sequence profiling were carried out. MiXCR was run by TCRdb on the reads, yielding one entry per CDR3 protein. The profile covers some 16,000 distinct CDR3 sequences, with roughly two fifths appearing a single time and approximately 86% taken by the ten largest. The sequencing sample was made of CD8+CD57+ T cells sorted from PBMCs. Stated subset: bead-enriched CD8+CD57+ effector memory T cells from SAA patients. The source is a human donor with aplastic anemia.

In this sample, this clonotype turned up a few times. The gene calls are TRBV11-1 and TRBJ2-1; 13 bases match TRBD2. Trimming took 1 base from V and 7 from J; bases not matched to a gene: 13. The CDR3 is 19 amino acids. The germline gives CDR1 SGHAT, CDR2 FQDESV (reference sequence). CDR3 protein: CASSLVWVGLAGVGNEQFF. CDR3 sequence (DNA): TGTGCCAGCAGCTTAGTCTGGGTAGGACTAGCGGGAGTGGGAAATGAGCAGTTCTTC.

The genes are TRBV5-8 and TRBJ2-7, with 9 bases aligning to TRBD1. V trimming: 4 bases; J trimming: 1 base; junction bases outside the gene matches: 9. CDR3 length: 16 residues. Germline assignment: CDR1 SGHTS and CDR2 YDEGEE. CDR3 nucleotide sequence: TGTGCCAGCAGCCCGGGCATTGGACAGGGGTCCTACGAGCAGTACTTC. This translates into CASSPGIGQGSYEQYF. Filled out from reference TRBV5-8 and TRBJ2-7, the complete variable domain reads EAGVTQSPTHLIKTRGQQATLRCSPISGHTSVYWYQQALGLGLQFLLWYDEGEERNRGNFPPRFSGRQFPNYSSELNVNALELEDSALYLCASSPGIGQGSYEQYFGPGTRLTVT.

This clonotype was recorded many times. This rearrangement joins TRBV12-3 or TRBV12-4 to TRBJ2-5, with 7 nucleotides matching TRBD1. V was pared by 6 bases and J by 5 bases, with 6 bases of the junction left unmatched. The CDR3 runs 13 residues. This CDR3 is CASRGTVLETQYF. CDR3 nucleotides: TGTGCCAGCAGAGGGACAGTCTTGGAGACCCAGTACTTC.

For the CDR3, the DNA is TGCGCCAGCAGCTTGGGGGGGAGGGATACGCAGTATTTT. Amino acids: CASSLGGRDTQYF. V is TRBV5-1 and J is TRBJ2-3; weak D call: TRBD2 (6 bases). V was pared by 0 bases and J by 6 bases, with 8 bases between. This CDR3 comprises 13 residues. Germline CDR1 reads SGHRS; CDR2 reads YFSETQ.

This clonotype was recorded at least ten times. The V call is TRBV29-1, the J call TRBJ1-4; D is undetermined. The V end was cut by 7 bases, the J end by 0 bases, with 9 bases between. The CDR3 spans 13 residues. Germline V gene data show CDR1 as SQVTM and CDR2 as ANQGSEA. DNA for the CDR3: TGCAGCGGGATTGATTCAACTAATGAAAAACTGTTTTTT. This translates into CSGIDSTNEKLFF.